This T cell receptor (beta chain) was documented in a study of blood T cell repertoires in COVID-19. About the study: Sample material is recorded as cDNA or gDNA derived from T cells, B-cell-depleted T cells, or PBMCs.

Here immunoSEQ multiplex PCR was the method, and the copy in TCRdb shows in-frame clones only, minus some. The repertoire holds approximately 89,000 clones, with approximately 84% as singletons. The CDR3 is 12 amino acids. The V end lost 2 bases, the J end lost 3 bases, and 5 bases lay between the germline ends. Germline assignment: CDR1 ENHRY and CDR2 SYGVKD. The sequence was obtained from a man between 65 and 85 years old with COVID-19, enrolled during active disease. V and J are TRBV10-3 and TRBJ2-7; D possibly corresponds to TRBD1 (5 bases). The sequenced sample consisted of peripheral blood. CDR3 residues: CAISERGYEQYF. In nucleotides, the CDR3 is TGTGCCATCAGTGAGAGGGGCTACGAGCAGTACTTC.